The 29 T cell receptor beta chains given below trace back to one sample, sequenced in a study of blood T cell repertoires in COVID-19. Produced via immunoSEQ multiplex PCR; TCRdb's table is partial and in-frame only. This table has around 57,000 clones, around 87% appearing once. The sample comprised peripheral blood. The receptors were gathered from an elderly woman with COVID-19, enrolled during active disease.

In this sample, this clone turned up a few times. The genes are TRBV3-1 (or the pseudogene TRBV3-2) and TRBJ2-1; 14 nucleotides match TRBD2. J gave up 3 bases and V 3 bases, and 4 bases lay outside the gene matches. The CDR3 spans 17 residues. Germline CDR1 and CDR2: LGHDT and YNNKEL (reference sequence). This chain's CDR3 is CASSHGLAGGVYNEQFF. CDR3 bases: TGTGCCAGCAGCCACGGACTAGCGGGGGGCGTCTACAATGAGCAGTTCTTC.

The DNA of the CDR3 is TGTGCCAGCAGCTCGGGACAGACCACAACTAATGAAAAACTGTTTTTT. Translating gives CASSSGQTTTNEKLFF. V gene TRBV7-9 combines with J gene TRBJ1-4; 7 bases fit TRBD1. The trim removed 4 bases at V and 0 bases at J, leaving 5 bases unmatched. The V gene's germline CDR1 is SEHNR and CDR2 FQNEAQ (reference sequence). The CDR3 runs to 16 residues.

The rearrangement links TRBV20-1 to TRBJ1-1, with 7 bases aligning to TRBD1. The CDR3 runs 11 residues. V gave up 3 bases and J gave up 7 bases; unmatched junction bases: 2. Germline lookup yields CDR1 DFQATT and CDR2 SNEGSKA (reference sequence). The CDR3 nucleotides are TGCAGTGCTAGTAGGACAGGTGAAGCTTTCTTT. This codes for CSASRTGEAFF.

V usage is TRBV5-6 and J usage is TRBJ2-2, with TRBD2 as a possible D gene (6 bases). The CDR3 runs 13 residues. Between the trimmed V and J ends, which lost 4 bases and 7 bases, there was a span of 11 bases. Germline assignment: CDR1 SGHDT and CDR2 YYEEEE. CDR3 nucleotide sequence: TGTGCCAGCAGCCGGAGGGTACTCGGGGAGCTGTTTTTT. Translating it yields CASSRRVLGELFF.

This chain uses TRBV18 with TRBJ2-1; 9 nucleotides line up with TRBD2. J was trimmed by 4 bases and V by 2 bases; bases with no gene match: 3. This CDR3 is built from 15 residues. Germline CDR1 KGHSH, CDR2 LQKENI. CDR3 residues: CASSPGSGGYNEQFF. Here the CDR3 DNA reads TGTGCCAGCTCACCAGGGAGCGGGGGGTACAATGAGCAGTTCTTC.

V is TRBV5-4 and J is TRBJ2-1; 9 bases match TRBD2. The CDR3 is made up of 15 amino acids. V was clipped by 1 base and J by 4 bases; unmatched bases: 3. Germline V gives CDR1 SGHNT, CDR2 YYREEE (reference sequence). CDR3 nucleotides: TGTGCCAGCAGCTTGCGGCGGGGGGGATACAATGAGCAGTTCTTC. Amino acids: CASSLRRGGYNEQFF.

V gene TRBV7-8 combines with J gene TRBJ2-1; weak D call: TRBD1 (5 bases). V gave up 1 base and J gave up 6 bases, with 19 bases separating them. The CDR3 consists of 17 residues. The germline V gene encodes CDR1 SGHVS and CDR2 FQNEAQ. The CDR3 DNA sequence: TGTGCCAGCAGCTTAGTGACAGCCAACGCTGGTGGCAATGAGCAGTTCTTC. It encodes CASSLVTANAGGNEQFF.

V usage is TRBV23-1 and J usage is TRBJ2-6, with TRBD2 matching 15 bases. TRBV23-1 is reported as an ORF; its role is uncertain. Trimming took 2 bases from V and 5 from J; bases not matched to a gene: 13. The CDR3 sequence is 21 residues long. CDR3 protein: CASSQAGTSGGTLRRANVLTF. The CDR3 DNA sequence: TGCGCCAGCAGTCAAGCCGGGACTAGCGGGGGGACCCTCCGGAGGGCCAACGTCCTGACTTTC.

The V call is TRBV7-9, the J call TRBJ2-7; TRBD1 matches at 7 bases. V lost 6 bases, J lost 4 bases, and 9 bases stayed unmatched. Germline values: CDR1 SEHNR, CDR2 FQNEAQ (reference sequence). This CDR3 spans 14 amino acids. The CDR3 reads CASRYTGDRYEQYF. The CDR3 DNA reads TGTGCCAGCAGGTATACAGGGGATAGGTACGAGCAGTACTTC.

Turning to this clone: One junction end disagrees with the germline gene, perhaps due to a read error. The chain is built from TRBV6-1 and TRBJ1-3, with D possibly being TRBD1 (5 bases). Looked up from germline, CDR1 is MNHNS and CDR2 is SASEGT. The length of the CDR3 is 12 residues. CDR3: CASSDRTSPRIF. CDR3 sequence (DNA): TGTGCCAGCAGTGACCGGACATCACCCCGAATTTTT.

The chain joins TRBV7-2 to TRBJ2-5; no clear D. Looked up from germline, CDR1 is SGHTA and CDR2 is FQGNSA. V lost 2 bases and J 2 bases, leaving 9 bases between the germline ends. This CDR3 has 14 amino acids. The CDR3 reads CASSLSSTQETQYF. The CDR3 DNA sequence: TGTGCCAGCAGCTTAAGCTCAACTCAAGAGACCCAGTACTTC.

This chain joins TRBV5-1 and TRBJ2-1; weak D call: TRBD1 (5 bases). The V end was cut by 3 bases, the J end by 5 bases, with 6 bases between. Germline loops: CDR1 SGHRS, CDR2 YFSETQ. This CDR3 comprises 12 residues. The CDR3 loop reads CASSSTDNEQFF. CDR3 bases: TGCGCCAGCAGCTCGACAGACAATGAGCAGTTCTTC.

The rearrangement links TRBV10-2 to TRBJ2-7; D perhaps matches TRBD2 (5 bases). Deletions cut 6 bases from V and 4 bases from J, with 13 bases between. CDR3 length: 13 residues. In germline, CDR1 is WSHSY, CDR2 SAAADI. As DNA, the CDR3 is TGCGCCAGCAGAACACCAGGAGGATACGAGCAGTACTTC. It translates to CASRTPGGYEQYF.

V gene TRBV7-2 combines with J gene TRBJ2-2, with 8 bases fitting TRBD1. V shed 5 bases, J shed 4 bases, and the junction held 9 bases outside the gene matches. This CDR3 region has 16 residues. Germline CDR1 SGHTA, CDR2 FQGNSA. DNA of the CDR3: TGTGCCAGCAGCCTACCGACAGGGGTCGGCACCGGGGAGCTGTTTTTT. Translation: CASSLPTGVGTGELFF.

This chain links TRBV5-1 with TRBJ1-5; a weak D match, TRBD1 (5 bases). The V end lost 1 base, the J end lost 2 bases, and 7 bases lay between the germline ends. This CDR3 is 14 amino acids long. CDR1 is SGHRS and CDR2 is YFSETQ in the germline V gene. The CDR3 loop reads CASSLRGGNQPQHF. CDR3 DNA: TGCGCCAGCAGCTTGAGGGGTGGCAATCAGCCCCAGCATTTT.

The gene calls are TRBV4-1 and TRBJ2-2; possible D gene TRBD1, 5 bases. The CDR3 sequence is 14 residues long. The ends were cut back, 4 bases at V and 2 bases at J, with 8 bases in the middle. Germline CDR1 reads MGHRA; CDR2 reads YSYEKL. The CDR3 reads CASSRGGNTGELFF. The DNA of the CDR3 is TGCGCCAGCAGCCGGGGCGGCAACACCGGGGAGCTGTTTTTT.

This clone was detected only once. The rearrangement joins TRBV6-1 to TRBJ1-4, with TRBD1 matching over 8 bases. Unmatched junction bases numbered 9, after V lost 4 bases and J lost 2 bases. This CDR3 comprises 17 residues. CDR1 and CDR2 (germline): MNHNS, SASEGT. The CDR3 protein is CASSGGTGFLTNEKLFF. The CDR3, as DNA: TGTGCCAGCAGTGGAGGGACAGGATTCTTGACTAATGAAAAACTGTTTTTT.

CDR3 sequence (DNA): TGTGCCAGCAGTCGGTCCGGGACTAGCGGGGGGTCCACAGATACGCAGTATTTT. Translation gives CASSRSGTSGGSTDTQYF. The gene calls are TRBV6-6 and TRBJ2-3, with 15 bases matching TRBD2. Trimming at V came to 5 bases and at J to 2 bases, leaving 8 bases not matched to a gene. There are 18 residues in the CDR3. CDR1 MNHNY and CDR2 SVGAGI come from the germline V gene (reference sequence).

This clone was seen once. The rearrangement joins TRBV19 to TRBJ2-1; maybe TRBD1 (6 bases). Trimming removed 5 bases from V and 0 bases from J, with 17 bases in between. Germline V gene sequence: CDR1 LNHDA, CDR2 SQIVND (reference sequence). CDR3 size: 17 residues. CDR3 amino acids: CASSEDRFFGSYNEQFF. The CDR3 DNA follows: TGTGCCAGTAGTGAAGACAGGTTTTTCGGCTCCTACAATGAGCAGTTCTTC. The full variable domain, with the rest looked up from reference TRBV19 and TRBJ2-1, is DGGITQSPKYLFRKEGQNVTLSCEQNLNHDAMYWYRQDPGQGLRLIYYSQIVNDFQKGDIAEGYSVSREKKESFPLTVTSAQKNPTAFYLCASSEDRFFGSYNEQFFGPGTRLTVL.

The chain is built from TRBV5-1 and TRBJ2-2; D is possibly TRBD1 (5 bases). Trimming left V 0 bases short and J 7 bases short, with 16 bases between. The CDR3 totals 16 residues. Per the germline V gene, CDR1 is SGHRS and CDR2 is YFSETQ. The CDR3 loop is CASSLAGQGFGGELFF. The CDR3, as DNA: TGCGCCAGCAGCTTGGCCGGCCAGGGATTTGGCGGGGAGCTGTTTTTT.

The CDR3 here is CASSADGGRETQYF. CDR3 DNA: TGTGCCAGCAGCGCCGACGGGGGTAGAGAGACCCAGTACTTC. This rearrangement joins TRBV9 to TRBJ2-5, with a possible D match to TRBD2 (6 bases). The V gene lost 3 bases and the J gene lost 4 bases, with 13 bases spanning the gap. Germline CDR1 and CDR2: SGDLS and YYNGEE. The CDR3 sequence is 14 residues long.

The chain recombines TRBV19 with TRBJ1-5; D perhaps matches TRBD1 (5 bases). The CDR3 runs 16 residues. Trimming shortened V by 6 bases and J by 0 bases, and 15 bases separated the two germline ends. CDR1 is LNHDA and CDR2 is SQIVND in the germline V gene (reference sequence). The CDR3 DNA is TGTGCCAGTAGCATCAGCACAGGCACTAGCAATCAGCCCCAGCATTTT. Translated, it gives CASSISTGTSNQPQHF.

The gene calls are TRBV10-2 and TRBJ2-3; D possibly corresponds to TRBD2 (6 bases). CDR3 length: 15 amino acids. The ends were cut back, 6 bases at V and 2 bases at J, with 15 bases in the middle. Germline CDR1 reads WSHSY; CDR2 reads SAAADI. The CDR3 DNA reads TGCGCCAGCAGATTCACGGGAGCGGTCACAGATACGCAGTATTTT. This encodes CASRFTGAVTDTQYF.

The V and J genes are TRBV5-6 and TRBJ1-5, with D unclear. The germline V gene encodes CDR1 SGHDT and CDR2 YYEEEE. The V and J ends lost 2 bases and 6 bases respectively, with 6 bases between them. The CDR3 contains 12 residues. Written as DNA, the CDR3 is TGTGCCAGCAGCTTTTCCAGTCAGCCCCAGCATTTT. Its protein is CASSFSSQPQHF.

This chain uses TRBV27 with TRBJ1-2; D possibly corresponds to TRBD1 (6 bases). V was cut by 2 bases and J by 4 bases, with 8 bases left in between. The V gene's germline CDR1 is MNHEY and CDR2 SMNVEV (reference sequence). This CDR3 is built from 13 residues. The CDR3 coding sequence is TGTGCCAGCAGTTTAGGACAGCTCTATGGCTACACCTTC. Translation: CASSLGQLYGYTF.

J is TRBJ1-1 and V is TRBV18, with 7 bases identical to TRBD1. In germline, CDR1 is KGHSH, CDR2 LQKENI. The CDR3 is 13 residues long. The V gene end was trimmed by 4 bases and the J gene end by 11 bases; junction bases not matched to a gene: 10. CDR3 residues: CASSRGQETGAFF. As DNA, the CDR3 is TGTGCCAGCTCACGCGGACAGGAAACTGGGGCTTTCTTT.

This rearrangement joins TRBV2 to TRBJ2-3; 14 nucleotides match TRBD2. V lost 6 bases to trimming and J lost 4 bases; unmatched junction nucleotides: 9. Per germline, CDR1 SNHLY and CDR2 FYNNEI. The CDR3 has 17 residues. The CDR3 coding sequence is TGTGCCAGCAGGCCGACTAGCGGGGGGGCGCGGGCAGATACGCAGTATTTT. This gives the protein CASRPTSGGARADTQYF.

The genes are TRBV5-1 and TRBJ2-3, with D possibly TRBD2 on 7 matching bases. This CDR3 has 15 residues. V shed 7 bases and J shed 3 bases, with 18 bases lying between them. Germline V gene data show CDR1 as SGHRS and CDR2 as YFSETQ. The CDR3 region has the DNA TGCGCCAGCCACACTATGGGGGGGCAGACAGATACGCAGTATTTT. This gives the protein CASHTMGGQTDTQYF.

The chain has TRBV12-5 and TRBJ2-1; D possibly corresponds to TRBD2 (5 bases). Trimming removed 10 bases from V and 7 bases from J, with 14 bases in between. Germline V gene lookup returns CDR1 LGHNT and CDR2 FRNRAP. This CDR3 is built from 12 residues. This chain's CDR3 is CANIGVGNEQFF. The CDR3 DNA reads TGTGCTAACATCGGGGTGGGGAATGAGCAGTTCTTC.